This record concerns one T cell receptor beta chain sequence. The entry originates in a study of tumor-infiltrating lymphocytes in primary liver carcinoma. The study co-extracted DNA and RNA from around 20-30 mg of unsorted bulk tissue. V lost 6 bases to trimming and J lost 7 bases, with 24 bases between them. Germline-derived CDR1 and CDR2 are MNHEY and SVGAGI. CDR3 size: 16 residues. With a constant-region primer, TCR beta cDNA was made from 450 to 650 ng of total RNA. Slightly modified ARM-PCR served as the procedure for the TCR beta libraries. These libraries came from three rounds of nested multiplex PCR. Investigators reported that the first two PCR rounds, at about 11 cycles each, used TRBV1-TRBV30 forward primers with a C-beta reverse primer. In TCRdb, the multiplex PCR reads were re-called with MiXCR into one record per CDR3 protein. In the table there are approximately 73,000 distinct CDR3 sequences, over 70% of which are singletons.

The chain has TRBV6-5 and TRBJ1-1; TRBD1 is a possible D gene (5 bases). The sequence came from a woman aged 60-70 years with primary liver carcinoma and hepatitis B virus infection. Sequencing input: liver tumor tissue from sampling region 4. Subset indicated: tumor region T4, right-lateral pole. CDR3 sequence (DNA): TGTGCCAGCAGCCCCGGCGGGAGGGGCATGAACTTTGAAGCTTTCTTT. Protein: CASSPGGRGMNFEAFF.